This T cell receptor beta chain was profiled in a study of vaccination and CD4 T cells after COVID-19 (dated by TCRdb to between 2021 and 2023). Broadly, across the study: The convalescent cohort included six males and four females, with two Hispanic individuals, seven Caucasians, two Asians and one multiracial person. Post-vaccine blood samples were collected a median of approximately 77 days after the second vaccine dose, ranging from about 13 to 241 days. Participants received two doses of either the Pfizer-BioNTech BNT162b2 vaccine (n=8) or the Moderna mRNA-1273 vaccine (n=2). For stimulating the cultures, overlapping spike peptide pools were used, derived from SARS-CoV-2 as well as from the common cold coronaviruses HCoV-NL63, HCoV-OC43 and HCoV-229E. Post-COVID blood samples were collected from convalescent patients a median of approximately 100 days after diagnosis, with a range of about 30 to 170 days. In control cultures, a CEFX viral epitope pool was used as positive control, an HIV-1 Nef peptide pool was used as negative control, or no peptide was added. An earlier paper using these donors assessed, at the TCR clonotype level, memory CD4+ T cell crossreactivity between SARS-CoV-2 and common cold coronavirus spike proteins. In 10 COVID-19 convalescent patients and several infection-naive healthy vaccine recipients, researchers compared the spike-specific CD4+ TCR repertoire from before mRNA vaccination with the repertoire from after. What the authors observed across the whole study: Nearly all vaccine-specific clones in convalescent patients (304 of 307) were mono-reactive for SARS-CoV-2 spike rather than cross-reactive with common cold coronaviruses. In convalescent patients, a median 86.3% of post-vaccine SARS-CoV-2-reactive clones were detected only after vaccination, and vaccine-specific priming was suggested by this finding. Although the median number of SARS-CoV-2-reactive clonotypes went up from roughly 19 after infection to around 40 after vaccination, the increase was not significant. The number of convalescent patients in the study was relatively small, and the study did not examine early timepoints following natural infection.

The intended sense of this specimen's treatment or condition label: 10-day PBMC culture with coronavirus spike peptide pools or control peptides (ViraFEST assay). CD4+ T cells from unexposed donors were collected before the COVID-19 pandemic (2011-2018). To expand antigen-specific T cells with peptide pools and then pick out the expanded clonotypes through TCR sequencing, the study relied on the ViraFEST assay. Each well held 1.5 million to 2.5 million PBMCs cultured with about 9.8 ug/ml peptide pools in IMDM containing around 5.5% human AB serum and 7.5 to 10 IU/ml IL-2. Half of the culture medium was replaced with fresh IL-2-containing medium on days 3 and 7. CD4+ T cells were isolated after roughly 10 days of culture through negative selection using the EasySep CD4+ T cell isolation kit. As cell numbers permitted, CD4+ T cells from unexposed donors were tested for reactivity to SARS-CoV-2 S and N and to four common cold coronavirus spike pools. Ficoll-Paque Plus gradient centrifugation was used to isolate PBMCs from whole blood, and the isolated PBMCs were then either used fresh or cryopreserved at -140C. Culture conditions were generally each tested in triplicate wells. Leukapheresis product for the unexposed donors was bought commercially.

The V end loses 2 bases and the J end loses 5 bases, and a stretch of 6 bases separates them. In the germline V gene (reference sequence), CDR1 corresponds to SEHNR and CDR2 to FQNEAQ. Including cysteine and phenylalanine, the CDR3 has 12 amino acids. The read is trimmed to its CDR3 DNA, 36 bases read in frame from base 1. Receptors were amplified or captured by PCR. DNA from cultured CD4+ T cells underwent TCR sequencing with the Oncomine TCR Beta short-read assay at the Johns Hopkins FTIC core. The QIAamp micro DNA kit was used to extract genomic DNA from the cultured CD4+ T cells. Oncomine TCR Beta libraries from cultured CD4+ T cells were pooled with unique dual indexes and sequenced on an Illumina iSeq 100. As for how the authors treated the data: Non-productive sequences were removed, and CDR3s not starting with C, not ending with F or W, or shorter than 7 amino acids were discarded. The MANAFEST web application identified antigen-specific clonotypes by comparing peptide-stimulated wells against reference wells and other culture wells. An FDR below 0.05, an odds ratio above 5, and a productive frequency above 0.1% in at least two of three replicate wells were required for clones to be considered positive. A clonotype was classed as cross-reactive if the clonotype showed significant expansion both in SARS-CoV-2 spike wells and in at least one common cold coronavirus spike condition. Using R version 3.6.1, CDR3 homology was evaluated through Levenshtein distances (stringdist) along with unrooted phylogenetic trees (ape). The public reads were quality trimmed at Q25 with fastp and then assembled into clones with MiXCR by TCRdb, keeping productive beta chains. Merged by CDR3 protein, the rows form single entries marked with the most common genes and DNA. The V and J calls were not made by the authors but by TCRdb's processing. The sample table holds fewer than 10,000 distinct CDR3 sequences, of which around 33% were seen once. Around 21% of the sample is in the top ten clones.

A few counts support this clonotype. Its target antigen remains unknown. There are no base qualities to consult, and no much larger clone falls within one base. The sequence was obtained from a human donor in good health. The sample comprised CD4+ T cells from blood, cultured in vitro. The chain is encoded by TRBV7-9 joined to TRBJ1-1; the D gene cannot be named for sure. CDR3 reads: CASSLSPTEAFF. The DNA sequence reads TGTGCCAGCAGCTTATCCCCTACTGAAGCTTTCTTT.